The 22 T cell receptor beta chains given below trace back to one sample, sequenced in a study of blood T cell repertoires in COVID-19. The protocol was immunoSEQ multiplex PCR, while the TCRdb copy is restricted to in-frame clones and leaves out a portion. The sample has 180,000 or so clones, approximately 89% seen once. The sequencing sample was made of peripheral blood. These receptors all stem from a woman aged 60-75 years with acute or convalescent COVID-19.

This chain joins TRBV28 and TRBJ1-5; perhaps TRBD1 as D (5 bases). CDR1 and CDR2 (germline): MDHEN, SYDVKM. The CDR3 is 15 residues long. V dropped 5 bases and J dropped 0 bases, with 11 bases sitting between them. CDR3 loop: CASSARGNSNQPQHF. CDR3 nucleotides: TGTGCCAGCAGTGCCCGGGGGAATAGCAATCAGCCCCAGCATTTT.

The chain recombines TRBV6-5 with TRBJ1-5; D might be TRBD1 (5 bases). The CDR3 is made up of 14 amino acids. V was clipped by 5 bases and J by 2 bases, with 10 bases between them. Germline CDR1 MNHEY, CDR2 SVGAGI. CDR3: CASSRPGGNQPQHF. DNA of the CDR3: TGTGCCAGCAGTCGGCCGGGGGGCAATCAGCCCCAGCATTTT.

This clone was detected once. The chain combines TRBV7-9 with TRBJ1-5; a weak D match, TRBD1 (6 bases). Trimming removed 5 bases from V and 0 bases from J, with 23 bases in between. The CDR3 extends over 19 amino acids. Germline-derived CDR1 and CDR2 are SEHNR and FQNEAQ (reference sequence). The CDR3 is CASSKTPQGSGYSNQPQHF. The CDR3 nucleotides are TGTGCCAGCAGCAAGACCCCACAGGGATCAGGGTATAGCAATCAGCCCCAGCATTTT.

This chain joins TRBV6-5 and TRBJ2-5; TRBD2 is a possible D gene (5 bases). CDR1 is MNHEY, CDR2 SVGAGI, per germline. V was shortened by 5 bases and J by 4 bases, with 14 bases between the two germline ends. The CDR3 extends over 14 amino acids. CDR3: CASSPGIRGETQYF. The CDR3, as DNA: TGTGCCAGCAGTCCCGGGATCCGGGGAGAGACCCAGTACTTC.

The CDR3 bases are TGTGCCAGCAGTGGGACAGGGGGGTATCAGCCCCAGCATTTT. Translating it yields CASSGTGGYQPQHF. This rearrangement joins TRBV25-1 to TRBJ1-5; TRBD1 matches at 10 bases. This CDR3 has 14 residues. Per the germline V gene, CDR1 is MGHDK and CDR2 is SYGVNS. V shed 4 bases, J shed 5 bases, and the junction held 2 bases outside the gene matches.

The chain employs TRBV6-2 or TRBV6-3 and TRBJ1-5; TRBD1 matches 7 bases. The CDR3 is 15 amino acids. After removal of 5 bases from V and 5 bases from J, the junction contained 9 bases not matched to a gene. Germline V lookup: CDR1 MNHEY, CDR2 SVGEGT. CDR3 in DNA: TGTGCCAGCAGTCCGACAGGGAATTTGGATCAGCCCCAGCATTTT. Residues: CASSPTGNLDQPQHF.

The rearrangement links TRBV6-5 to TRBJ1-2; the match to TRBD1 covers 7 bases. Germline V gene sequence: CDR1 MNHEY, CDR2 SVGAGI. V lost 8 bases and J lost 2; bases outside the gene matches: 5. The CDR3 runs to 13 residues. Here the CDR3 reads CASQPGQNYGYTF. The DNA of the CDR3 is TGTGCCAGCCAACCGGGACAGAACTATGGCTACACCTTC.

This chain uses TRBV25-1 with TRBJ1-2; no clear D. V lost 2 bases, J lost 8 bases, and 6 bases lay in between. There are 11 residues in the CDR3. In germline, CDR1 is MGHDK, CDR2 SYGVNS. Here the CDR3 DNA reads TGTGCCAGCAGTGAAGCAAGCGGCTACACCTTC. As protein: CASSEASGYTF.

The CDR3 protein is CASSTTSGNEQFF. Written as DNA, the CDR3 is TGTGCCAGTAGTACCACTAGCGGCAATGAGCAGTTCTTC. The V gene is TRBV19, the J gene TRBJ2-1, with 8 bases identical to TRBD2. The CDR3 spans 13 residues. V was clipped by 4 bases and J by 6 bases; unmatched bases: 2. CDR1 and CDR2 from the germline V gene are LNHDA and SQIVND (reference sequence).

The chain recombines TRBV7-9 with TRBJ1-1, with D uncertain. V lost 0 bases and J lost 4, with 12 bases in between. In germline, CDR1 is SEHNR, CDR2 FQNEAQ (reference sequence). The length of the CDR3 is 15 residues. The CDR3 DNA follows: TGTGCCAGCAGCTTAGCGGCTGGGAGCGGCACTGAAGCTTTCTTT. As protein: CASSLAAGSGTEAFF.

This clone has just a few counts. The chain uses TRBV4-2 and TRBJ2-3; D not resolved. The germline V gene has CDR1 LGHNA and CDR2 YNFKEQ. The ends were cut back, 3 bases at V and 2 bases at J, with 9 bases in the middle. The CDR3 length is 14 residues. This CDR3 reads CASSHGADTDTQYF. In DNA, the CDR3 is TGTGCCAGCAGCCATGGAGCTGACACAGATACGCAGTATTTT.

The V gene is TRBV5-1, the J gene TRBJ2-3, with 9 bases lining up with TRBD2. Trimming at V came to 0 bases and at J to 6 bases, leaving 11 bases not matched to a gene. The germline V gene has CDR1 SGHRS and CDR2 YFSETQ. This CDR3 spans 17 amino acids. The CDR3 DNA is TGCGCCAGCAGCTTGGAAGCAGCGGGAGGCCTTGGGGATACGCAGTATTTT. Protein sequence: CASSLEAAGGLGDTQYF.

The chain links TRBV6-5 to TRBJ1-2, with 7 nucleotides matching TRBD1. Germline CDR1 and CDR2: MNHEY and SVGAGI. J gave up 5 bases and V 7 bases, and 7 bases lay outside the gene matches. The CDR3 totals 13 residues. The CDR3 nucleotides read TGTGCCAGCAACCCGACAGGGAGATATGGCTACACCTTC. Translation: CASNPTGRYGYTF.

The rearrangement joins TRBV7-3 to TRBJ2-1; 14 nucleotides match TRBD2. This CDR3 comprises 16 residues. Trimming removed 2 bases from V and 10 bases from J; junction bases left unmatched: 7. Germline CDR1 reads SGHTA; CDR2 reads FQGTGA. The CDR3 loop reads CASSLVVGLAGDEQFF. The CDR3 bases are TGTGCCAGCAGCTTAGTAGTGGGACTAGCGGGAGACGAGCAGTTCTTC.

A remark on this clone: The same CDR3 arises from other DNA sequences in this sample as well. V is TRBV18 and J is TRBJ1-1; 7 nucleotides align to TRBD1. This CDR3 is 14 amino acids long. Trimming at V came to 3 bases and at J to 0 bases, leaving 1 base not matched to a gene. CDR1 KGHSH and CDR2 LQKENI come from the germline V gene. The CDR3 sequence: CASSPGQMNTEAFF. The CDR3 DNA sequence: TGTGCCAGCTCACCGGGACAGATGAACACTGAAGCTTTCTTT.

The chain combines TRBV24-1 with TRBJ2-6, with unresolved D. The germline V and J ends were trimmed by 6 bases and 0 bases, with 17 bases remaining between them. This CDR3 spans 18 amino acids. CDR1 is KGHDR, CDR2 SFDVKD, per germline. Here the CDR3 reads CATSPGPTSSSGANVLTF. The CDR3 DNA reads TGTGCCACCAGTCCGGGTCCGACCTCCAGCTCTGGGGCCAACGTCCTGACTTTC.

CDR3 nucleotides: TGTGCCAGCCTCGGAGGAGGGGGCATCACAGATACGCAGTATTTT. Translation: CASLGGGGITDTQYF. The V and J genes are TRBV5-5 and TRBJ2-3, with TRBD1 as a possible D gene (7 bases). This CDR3 spans 15 amino acids. The ends were cut back, 7 bases at V and 2 bases at J, with 17 bases in the middle. Per germline, CDR1 SGHKS and CDR2 YYEKEE (reference sequence).

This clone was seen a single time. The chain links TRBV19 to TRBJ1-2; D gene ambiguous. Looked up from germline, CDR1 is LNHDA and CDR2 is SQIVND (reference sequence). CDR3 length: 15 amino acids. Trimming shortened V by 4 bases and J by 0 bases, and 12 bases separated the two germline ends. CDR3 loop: CASSTRLTPNYGYTF. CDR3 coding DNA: TGTGCCAGTAGTACCCGCCTGACACCTAACTATGGCTACACCTTC.

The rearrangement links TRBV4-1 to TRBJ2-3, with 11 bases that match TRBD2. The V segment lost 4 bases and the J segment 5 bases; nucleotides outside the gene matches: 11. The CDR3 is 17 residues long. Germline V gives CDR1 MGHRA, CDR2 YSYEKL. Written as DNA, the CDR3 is TGCGCCAGCAGCCCTATACGACTAGCGGGAAAGGAAGATACGCAGTATTTT. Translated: CASSPIRLAGKEDTQYF.

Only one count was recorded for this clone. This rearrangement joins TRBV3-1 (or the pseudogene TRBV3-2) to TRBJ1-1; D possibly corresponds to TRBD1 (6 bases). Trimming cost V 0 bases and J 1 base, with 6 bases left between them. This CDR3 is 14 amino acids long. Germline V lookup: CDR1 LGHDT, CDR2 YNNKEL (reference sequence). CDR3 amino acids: CASSQETGNTEAFF. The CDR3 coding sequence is TGTGCCAGCAGCCAAGAGACAGGGAACACTGAAGCTTTCTTT.

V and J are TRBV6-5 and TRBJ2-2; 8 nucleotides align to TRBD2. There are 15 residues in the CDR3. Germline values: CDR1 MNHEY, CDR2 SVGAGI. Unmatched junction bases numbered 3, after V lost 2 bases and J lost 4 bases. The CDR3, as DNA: TGTGCCAGCAGTTACCTAGCGGGTAGCACCGGGGAGCTGTTTTTT. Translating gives CASSYLAGSTGELFF.

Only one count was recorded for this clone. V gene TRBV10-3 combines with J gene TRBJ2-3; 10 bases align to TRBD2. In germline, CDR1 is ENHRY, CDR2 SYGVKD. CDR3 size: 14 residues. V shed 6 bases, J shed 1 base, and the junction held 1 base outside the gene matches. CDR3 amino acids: CAIRGTSGTDTQYF. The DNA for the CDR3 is TGTGCCATCAGGGGGACTAGCGGCACAGATACGCAGTATTTT.